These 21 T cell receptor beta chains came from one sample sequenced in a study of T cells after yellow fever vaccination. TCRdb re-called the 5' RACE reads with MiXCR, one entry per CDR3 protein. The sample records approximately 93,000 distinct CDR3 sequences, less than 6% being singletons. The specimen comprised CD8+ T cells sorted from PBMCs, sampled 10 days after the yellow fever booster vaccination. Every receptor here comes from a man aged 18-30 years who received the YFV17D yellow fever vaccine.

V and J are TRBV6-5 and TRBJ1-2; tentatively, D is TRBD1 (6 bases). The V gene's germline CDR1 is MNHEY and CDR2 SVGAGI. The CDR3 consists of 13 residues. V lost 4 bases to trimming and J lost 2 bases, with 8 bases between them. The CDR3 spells CASSSGANYGYTF. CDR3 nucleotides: TGTGCCAGCAGTTCAGGGGCCAACTATGGCTACACCTTC.

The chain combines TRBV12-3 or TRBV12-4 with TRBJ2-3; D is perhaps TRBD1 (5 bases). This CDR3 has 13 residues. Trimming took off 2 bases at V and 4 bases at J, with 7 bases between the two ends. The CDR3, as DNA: TGTGCCAGCAGTTTACTGGGGCCAGATACGCAGTATTTT. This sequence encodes CASSLLGPDTQYF.

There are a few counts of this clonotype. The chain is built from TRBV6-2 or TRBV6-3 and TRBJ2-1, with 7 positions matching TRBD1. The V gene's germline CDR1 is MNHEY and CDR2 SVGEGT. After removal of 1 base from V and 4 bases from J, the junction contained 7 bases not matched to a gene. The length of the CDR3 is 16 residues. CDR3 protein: CASSYLSPGGYNEQFF. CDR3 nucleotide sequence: TGTGCCAGCAGTTACTTGTCCCCAGGGGGATACAATGAGCAGTTCTTC.

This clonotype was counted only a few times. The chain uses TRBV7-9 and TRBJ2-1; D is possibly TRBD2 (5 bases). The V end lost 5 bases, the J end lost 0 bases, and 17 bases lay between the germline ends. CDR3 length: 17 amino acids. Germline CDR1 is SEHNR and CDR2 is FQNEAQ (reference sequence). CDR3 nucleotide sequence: TGTGCCAGCAGCCCACCCGAGGGCCCGAGCTCCTACAATGAGCAGTTCTTC. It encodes CASSPPEGPSSYNEQFF.

The DNA for the CDR3 is TGTGCCAGCAGCTTAATAGTGAGCACTGAAGCTTTCTTT. Amino acids: CASSLIVSTEAFF. V usage is TRBV7-9 and J usage is TRBJ1-1; D call uncertain. Trimming removed 2 bases from V and 4 bases from J, with 8 bases in between. This CDR3 has 13 residues. Germline CDR1 is SEHNR and CDR2 is FQNEAQ (reference sequence).

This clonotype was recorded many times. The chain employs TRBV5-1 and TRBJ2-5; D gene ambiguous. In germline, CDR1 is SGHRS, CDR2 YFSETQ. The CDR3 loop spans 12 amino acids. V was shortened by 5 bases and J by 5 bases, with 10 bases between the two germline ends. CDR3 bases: TGCGCCAGCAGTGGGCTGGGGGAGACCCAGTACTTC. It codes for CASSGLGETQYF.

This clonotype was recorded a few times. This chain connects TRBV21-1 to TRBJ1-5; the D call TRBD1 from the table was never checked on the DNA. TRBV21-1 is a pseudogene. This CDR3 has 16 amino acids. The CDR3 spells CASTMTGQYSNQPQHF. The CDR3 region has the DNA TGTGCCAGCACCATGACAGGACAGTATAGCAATCAGCCCCAGCATTTT.

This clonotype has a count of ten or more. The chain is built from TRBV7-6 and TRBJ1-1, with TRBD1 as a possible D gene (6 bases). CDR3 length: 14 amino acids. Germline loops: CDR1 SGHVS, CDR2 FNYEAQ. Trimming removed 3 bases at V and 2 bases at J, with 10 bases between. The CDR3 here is CASSLTGGNTEAFF. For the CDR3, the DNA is TGTGCCAGCAGCTTGACCGGGGGCAACACTGAAGCTTTCTTT.

Written as DNA, the CDR3 is TGCAGCGTTGAGGGAGCCAGCGTAGAGACCCAGTACTTC. Residues: CSVEGASVETQYF. This chain connects TRBV29-1 to TRBJ2-5, with D perhaps TRBD2 (5 bases). The germline V gene has CDR1 SQVTM and CDR2 ANQGSEA. Trimming took off 3 bases at V and 4 bases at J, with 12 bases between the two ends. This CDR3 comprises 13 residues.

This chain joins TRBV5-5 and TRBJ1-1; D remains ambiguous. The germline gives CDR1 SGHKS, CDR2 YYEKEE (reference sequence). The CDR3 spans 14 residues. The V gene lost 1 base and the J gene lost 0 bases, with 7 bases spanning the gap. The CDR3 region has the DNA TGTGCCAGCAGCTTGTGGGCATTGAACACTGAAGCTTTCTTT. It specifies CASSLWALNTEAFF.

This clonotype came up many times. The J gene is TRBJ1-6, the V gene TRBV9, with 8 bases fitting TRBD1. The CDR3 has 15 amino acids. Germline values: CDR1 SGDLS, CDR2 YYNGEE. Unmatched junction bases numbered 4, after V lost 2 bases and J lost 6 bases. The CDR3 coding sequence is TGTGCCAGCAGCGTCCGGGACAGGATTAATTCACCCCTCCACTTT. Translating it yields CASSVRDRINSPLHF.

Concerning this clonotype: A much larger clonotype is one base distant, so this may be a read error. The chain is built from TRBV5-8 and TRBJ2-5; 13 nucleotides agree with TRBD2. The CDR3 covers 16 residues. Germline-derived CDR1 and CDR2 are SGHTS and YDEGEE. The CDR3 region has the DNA TGTGCCAGCAGCCAGGGACTAGCGGGGCCGGGGGAGACCCTGTACTTC. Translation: CASSQGLAGPGETLYF.

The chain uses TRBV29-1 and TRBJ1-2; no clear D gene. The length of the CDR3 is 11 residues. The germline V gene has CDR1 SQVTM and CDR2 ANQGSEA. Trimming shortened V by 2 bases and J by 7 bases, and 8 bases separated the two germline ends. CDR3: CSVERFSGYTF. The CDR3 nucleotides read TGCAGCGTTGAACGGTTCTCTGGCTACACCTTC.

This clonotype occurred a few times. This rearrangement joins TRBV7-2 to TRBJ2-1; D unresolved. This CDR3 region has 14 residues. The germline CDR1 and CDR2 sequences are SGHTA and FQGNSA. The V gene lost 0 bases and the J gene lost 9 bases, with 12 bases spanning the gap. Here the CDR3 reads CASSLALKLTEQFF. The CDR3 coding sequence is TGTGCCAGCAGCTTAGCACTAAAGCTCACTGAGCAGTTCTTC. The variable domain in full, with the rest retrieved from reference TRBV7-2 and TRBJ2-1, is GAGVSQSPSNKVTEKGKDVELRCDPISGHTALYWYRQSLGQGLEFLIYFQGNSAPDKSGLPSDRFSAERTGGSVSTLTIQRTQQEDSAVYLCASSLALKLTEQFFGPGTRLTVL.

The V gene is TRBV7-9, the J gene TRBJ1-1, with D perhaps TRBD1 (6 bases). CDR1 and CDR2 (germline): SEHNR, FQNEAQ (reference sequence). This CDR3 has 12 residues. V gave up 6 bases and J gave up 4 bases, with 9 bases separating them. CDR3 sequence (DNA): TGTGCCAGCAGAGGGGGGTCCACTGAAGCTTTCTTT. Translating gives CASRGGSTEAFF.

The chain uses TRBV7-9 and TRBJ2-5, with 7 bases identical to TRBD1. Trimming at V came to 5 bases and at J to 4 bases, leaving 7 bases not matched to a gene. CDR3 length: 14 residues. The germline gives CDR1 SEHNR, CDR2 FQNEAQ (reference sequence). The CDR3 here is CASSLRGGRETQYF. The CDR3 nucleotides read TGTGCCAGCAGCCTTCGAGGGGGCCGAGAGACCCAGTACTTC.

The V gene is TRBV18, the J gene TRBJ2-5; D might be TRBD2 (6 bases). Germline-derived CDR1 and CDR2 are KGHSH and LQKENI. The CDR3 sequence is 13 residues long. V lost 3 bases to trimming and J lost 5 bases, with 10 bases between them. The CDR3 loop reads CASSPPGDETQYF. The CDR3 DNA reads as TGTGCCAGCTCACCCCCGGGGGATGAGACCCAGTACTTC.

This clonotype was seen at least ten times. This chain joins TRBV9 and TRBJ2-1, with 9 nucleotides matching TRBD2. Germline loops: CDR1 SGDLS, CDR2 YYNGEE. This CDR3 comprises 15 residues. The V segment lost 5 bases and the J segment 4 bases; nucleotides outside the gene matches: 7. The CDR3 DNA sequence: TGTGCCAGCAGTCGCGGGGGGGCGTCTTACAATGAGCAGTTCTTC. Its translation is CASSRGGASYNEQFF.

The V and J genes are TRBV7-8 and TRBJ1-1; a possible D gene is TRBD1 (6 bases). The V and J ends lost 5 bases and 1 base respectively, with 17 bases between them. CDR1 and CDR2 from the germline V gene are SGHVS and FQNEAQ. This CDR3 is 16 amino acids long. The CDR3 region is CASSQFSRGGNTEAFF. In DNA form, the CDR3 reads TGTGCCAGCAGCCAATTTTCAAGGGGGGGGAACACTGAAGCTTTCTTT.

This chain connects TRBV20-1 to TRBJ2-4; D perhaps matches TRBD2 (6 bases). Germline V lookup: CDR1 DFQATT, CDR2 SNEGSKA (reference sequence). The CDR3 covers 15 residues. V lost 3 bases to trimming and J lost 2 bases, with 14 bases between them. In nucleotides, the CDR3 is TGCAGTGCTAGTACAGGACGGGGGTCCAAAAACATTCAGTACTTC. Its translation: CSASTGRGSKNIQYF.

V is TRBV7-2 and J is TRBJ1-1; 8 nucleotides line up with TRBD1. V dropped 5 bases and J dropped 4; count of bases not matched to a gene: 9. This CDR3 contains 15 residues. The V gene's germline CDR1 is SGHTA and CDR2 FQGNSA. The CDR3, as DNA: TGTGCCAGCAGCGTCCGACAGGGGTATTCCACTGAAGCTTTCTTT. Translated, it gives CASSVRQGYSTEAFF.